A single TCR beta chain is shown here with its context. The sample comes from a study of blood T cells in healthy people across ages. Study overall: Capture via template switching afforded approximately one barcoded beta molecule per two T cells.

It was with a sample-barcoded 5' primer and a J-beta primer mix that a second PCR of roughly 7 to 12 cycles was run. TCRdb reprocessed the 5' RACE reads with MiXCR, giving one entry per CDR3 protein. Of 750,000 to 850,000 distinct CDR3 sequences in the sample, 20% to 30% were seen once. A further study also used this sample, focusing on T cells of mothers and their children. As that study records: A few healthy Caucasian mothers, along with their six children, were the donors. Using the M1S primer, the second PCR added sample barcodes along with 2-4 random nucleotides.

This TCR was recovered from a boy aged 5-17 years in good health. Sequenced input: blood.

CDR3 sequence reads: CASSLAQYQETQYF. As DNA, the CDR3 is TGTGCCAGCAGCTTAGCTCAGTACCAAGAGACCCAGTACTTC. V gene TRBV7-2 combines with J gene TRBJ2-5; D remains unclear. This CDR3 has 14 amino acids. V was clipped by 0 bases and J by 0 bases, with 5 bases between them. CDR1 and CDR2 from the germline V gene are SGHTA and FQGNSA.